This TCR beta chain emerged from a study of control samples from healthy donors and cancer patients. Sequenced by immunoSEQ multiplex PCR; TCRdb stores in-frame clones only, minus some. The sample includes fewer than 120,000 clones, more than 75% of them seen just once. Germline CDR1 reads LNHDA; CDR2 reads SQIVND (reference sequence). This CDR3 is built from 18 residues. The trim removed 6 bases at V and 1 base at J, leaving 12 bases unmatched. The chain employs TRBV19 and TRBJ2-1, with TRBD1 matching 10 bases. Input material: PBMCs. This TCR came from a woman aged 60 to 75 with lung cancer. CDR3 nucleotide sequence: TGTGCCAGTAGCCCAGACGGGGGGACAGGGGTTTCCTACAATGAGCAGTTCTTC. As protein: CASSPDGGTGVSYNEQFF. The full variable domain, completed using reference TRBV19 and TRBJ2-1, is DGGITQSPKYLFRKEGQNVTLSCEQNLNHDAMYWYRQDPGQGLRLIYYSQIVNDFQKGDIAEGYSVSREKKESFPLTVTSAQKNPTAFYLCASSPDGGTGVSYNEQFFGPGTRLTVL.